Shown below are 26 T cell receptor beta chains from a single sample sequenced in a study of blood T cell repertoires in COVID-19. Generated by immunoSEQ multiplex PCR, the TCRdb table keeps only in-frame clones and is missing some. The table includes fewer than 200,000 clones, roughly 87% detected once. Material for sequencing was peripheral blood. These receptors were collected from a woman aged 60-75 years with COVID-19, enrolled during active disease.

V gene TRBV7-2 combines with J gene TRBJ1-6; D unclear. The germline V and J ends were trimmed by 3 bases and 6 bases, with 15 bases remaining between them. Germline V gene data show CDR1 as SGHTA and CDR2 as FQGNSA. The CDR3 totals 16 residues. Here the CDR3 reads CASSLSRPGLNSPLHF. DNA of the CDR3: TGTGCCAGCAGCTTGTCAAGGCCAGGCCTTAATTCACCCCTCCACTTT.

The V call is TRBV30, the J call TRBJ2-1; perhaps TRBD2 as D (5 bases). V was pared by 3 bases and J by 9 bases, with 12 bases between. The CDR3 consists of 12 residues. The germline CDR1 and CDR2 sequences are GTSNPN and SVGIG (reference sequence). In DNA, the CDR3 is TGTGCCTGGAGGTTTTTTGGAGGTGAGCAGTTCTTC. The encoded protein is CAWRFFGGEQFF.

The chain has TRBV2 and TRBJ2-5, with 12 bases that match TRBD2. This CDR3 comprises 15 residues. Germline CDR1 SNHLY, CDR2 FYNNEI. With 7 bases clipped from V and 2 bases from J, the junction kept 5 bases outside the gene matches. The CDR3 spells CASKWTSGVQETQYF. Written as DNA, the CDR3 is TGTGCCAGCAAGTGGACTAGCGGGGTTCAAGAGACCCAGTACTTC.

The chain carries TRBV11-2 and TRBJ2-1, with D tentatively TRBD2 (5 bases). Germline-derived CDR1 and CDR2 are SGHAT and FQNNGV. The CDR3 runs to 13 residues. The V end was cut by 5 bases, the J end by 15 bases, with 20 bases between. Written as DNA, the CDR3 is TGTGCCAGCAGCCCCAGCGGTTTGAGAGAACCGTTCTTC. Translation gives CASSPSGLREPFF.

The V and J genes are TRBV6-4 and TRBJ1-1; 7 bases match TRBD1. Germline CDR1 reads MRHNA; CDR2 reads SNTAGT. This CDR3 has 13 amino acids. V shed 5 bases and J 5 bases; nucleotides not matched to a gene: 5. As DNA, the CDR3 is TGTGCCAGCAGTCTTTTACAGGGGACTGAAGCTTTCTTT. Translated, it gives CASSLLQGTEAFF.

This chain links TRBV2 with TRBJ2-3; TRBD2 agrees at 10 bases. This CDR3 contains 16 residues. Trimming at V came to 5 bases and at J to 1 base, leaving 6 bases not matched to a gene. Germline values: CDR1 SNHLY, CDR2 FYNNEI. CDR3: CASSLFGTSGTDTQYF. DNA of the CDR3: TGTGCCAGCAGTCTATTCGGGACTAGCGGCACAGATACGCAGTATTTT. Complete variable domain (other parts from reference TRBV2 and TRBJ2-3): EPEVTQTPSHQVTQMGQEVILRCVPISNHLYFYWYRQILGQKVEFLVSFYNNEISEKSEIFDDQFSVERPDGSNFTLKIRSTKLEDSAMYFCASSLFGTSGTDTQYFGPGTRLTVL.

The J gene is TRBJ1-4, the V gene TRBV29-1, with D possibly TRBD1 on 6 matching bases. The V and J ends lost 5 bases and 5 bases respectively, with 18 bases between them. This CDR3 comprises 15 residues. Germline lookup yields CDR1 SQVTM and CDR2 ANQGSEA. The CDR3 protein is CSVRFRDTGNEKLFF. CDR3 in DNA: TGCAGCGTTCGATTCAGGGACACGGGAAATGAAAAACTGTTTTTT.

The rearrangement joins TRBV24-1 to TRBJ2-7, with 8 nucleotides matching TRBD2. Germline V gene sequence: CDR1 KGHDR, CDR2 SFDVKD. Trimming removed 2 bases from V and 5 bases from J; junction bases left unmatched: 10. CDR3 length: 16 amino acids. CDR3 bases: TGTGCCACCAGTGATTCGGGAGCGGGAGTAGGGGACGAGCAGTACTTC. It translates to CATSDSGAGVGDEQYF.

The V and J genes are TRBV19 and TRBJ2-5; no clear D gene. Trimming removed 5 bases from V and 0 bases from J, with 16 bases in between. The CDR3 runs to 16 residues. CDR1 and CDR2 (germline): LNHDA, SQIVND (reference sequence). Here the CDR3 DNA reads TGTGCCAGTAGTCTCGTCAGAAGCGTTTACCAAGAGACCCAGTACTTC. Protein sequence: CASSLVRSVYQETQYF. The entire variable domain, with the rest obtained from reference TRBV19 and TRBJ2-5, is as follows: DGGITQSPKYLFRKEGQNVTLSCEQNLNHDAMYWYRQDPGQGLRLIYYSQIVNDFQKGDIAEGYSVSREKKESFPLTVTSAQKNPTAFYLCASSLVRSVYQETQYFGPGTRLLVL.

The V and J genes are TRBV29-1 and TRBJ2-1, with D uncertain. Deletions cut 7 bases from V and 0 bases from J, with 13 bases between. The germline CDR1 and CDR2 sequences are SQVTM and ANQGSEA. The CDR3 runs 14 residues. The CDR3 spells CSGQTRISYNEQFF. CDR3 in DNA: TGCAGCGGCCAAACTCGTATCTCCTACAATGAGCAGTTCTTC.

The J gene is TRBJ2-4, the V gene TRBV5-1; TRBD1 is a possible D gene (6 bases). Per the germline V gene, CDR1 is SGHRS and CDR2 is YFSETQ. V dropped 4 bases and J dropped 0 bases, with 14 bases sitting between them. The CDR3 consists of 16 residues. The CDR3 loop reads CASSPGDTLAKNIQYF. CDR3 coding DNA: TGCGCCAGCAGCCCTGGGGACACTTTAGCCAAAAACATTCAGTACTTC.

Written as DNA, the CDR3 is TGTGCCAGTAGCCAAAAAGGGACAGGTTTTTATCAGCCCCAGCATTTT. Protein product: CASSQKGTGFYQPQHF. The chain combines TRBV19 with TRBJ1-5, with 8 bases that match TRBD1. Per germline, CDR1 LNHDA and CDR2 SQIVND (reference sequence). With 6 bases clipped from V and 5 bases from J, the junction kept 12 bases outside the gene matches. This CDR3 region has 16 residues.

The genes are TRBV30 and TRBJ1-5; 8 nucleotides agree with TRBD1. This CDR3 comprises 16 residues. Germline lookup yields CDR1 GTSNPN and CDR2 SVGIG (reference sequence). The ends lost 0 bases at V and 4 bases at J; junction bases unmatched: 8. The CDR3 is CAWSVGAGGLNQPQHF. CDR3 nucleotide sequence: TGTGCCTGGAGTGTAGGGGCAGGGGGCTTGAATCAGCCCCAGCATTTT.

This chain uses TRBV18 with TRBJ1-5; D is uncertain. CDR3 size: 16 residues. V dropped 2 bases and J dropped 0 bases, with 11 bases sitting between them. Germline assignment: CDR1 KGHSH and CDR2 LQKENI. The CDR3 protein is CASSPRRTGSNQPQHF. CDR3 bases: TGTGCCAGCTCACCAAGGAGGACGGGTAGCAATCAGCCCCAGCATTTT.

The chain joins TRBV6-1 to TRBJ2-5; TRBD1 might be the D (6 bases). Germline CDR1 MNHNS, CDR2 SASEGT. Trimming stripped 6 bases from V and 5 bases from J, with 16 bases between. The CDR3 has 14 residues. The CDR3: CASRLTGSGETQYF. DNA for the CDR3: TGTGCCAGCAGGTTGACAGGCTCTGGGGAGACCCAGTACTTC.

The genes are TRBV6-5 and TRBJ1-1, with 9 bases aligning to TRBD1. Germline assignment: CDR1 MNHEY and CDR2 SVGAGI. V lost 6 bases and J lost 2; bases outside the gene matches: 4. The CDR3 covers 14 residues. The DNA of the CDR3 is TGTGCCAGCAGGGGGACAGGGTACAACACTGAAGCTTTCTTT. Protein sequence: CASRGTGYNTEAFF.

The chain combines TRBV29-1 with TRBJ2-1, with D unclear. The CDR3 covers 12 residues. Trimming stripped 2 bases from V and 7 bases from J, with 9 bases between. From germline, CDR1 is SQVTM and CDR2 ANQGSEA. The CDR3: CSVESVVNEQFF. In DNA form, the CDR3 reads TGCAGCGTTGAATCGGTTGTTAATGAGCAGTTCTTC.

J is TRBJ2-2 and V is TRBV28; 8 bases map to TRBD2. V lost 4 bases to trimming and J lost 7 bases; unmatched junction nucleotides: 11. CDR1 MDHEN and CDR2 SYDVKM come from the germline V gene. The CDR3 totals 16 residues. CDR3 sequence: CASSSPGPGGVGELFF. CDR3 sequence (DNA): TGTGCCAGCAGTTCCCCCGGACCGGGGGGGGTCGGGGAGCTGTTTTTT.

The gene calls are TRBV7-9 and TRBJ1-6; D is undetermined. The CDR3 runs 14 residues. Germline V gives CDR1 SEHNR, CDR2 FQNEAQ (reference sequence). Trimming shortened V by 1 base and J by 4 bases, and 5 bases separated the two germline ends. The CDR3 loop is CASSLGDYNSPLHF. The DNA for the CDR3 is TGTGCCAGCAGCTTAGGCGATTATAATTCACCCCTCCACTTT.

The chain employs TRBV28 and TRBJ1-5; D is perhaps TRBD1 (6 bases). The germline V gene has CDR1 MDHEN and CDR2 SYDVKM. The CDR3 runs to 17 residues. V lost 4 bases to trimming and J lost 0 bases, with 16 bases between them. Here the CDR3 reads CASSSPGARGSNQPQHF. Written as DNA, the CDR3 is TGTGCCAGCAGTTCACCCGGGGCCAGGGGTAGCAATCAGCCCCAGCATTTT.

This chain joins TRBV5-1 and TRBJ2-2, with D possibly being TRBD2 (7 bases). The germline V gene has CDR1 SGHRS and CDR2 YFSETQ. The CDR3 is 18 amino acids. Trimming took 1 base from V and 0 from J, leaving 16 bases between them. DNA for the CDR3: TGCGCCAGCAGCTTGTGGTTACCGGGGGGCGCGAACACCGGGGAGCTGTTTTTT. It translates to CASSLWLPGGANTGELFF.

In its sample, this clone was seen a few times. This sequence joins TRBV28 and TRBJ2-7, with D perhaps matching TRBD2 (5 bases). Germline V gives CDR1 MDHEN, CDR2 SYDVKM. Deletions cut 5 bases from V and 0 bases from J, with 17 bases between. This CDR3 has 16 residues. CDR3 loop: CASSPSRRQISYEQYF. CDR3 nucleotides: TGTGCCAGCAGTCCTTCGAGGAGGCAGATCTCCTACGAGCAGTACTTC.

This chain's CDR3 is CATSDSGTTREQYF. CDR3 nucleotides: TGTGCCACCAGTGATTCAGGAACCACTCGCGAGCAGTACTTC. The J gene is TRBJ2-7, the V gene TRBV24-1; no clear D. With 2 bases removed from V and 6 bases from J, the gap between germline ends came to 13 bases. The CDR3 sequence is 14 residues long. Germline V gene data show CDR1 as KGHDR and CDR2 as SFDVKD.

This chain uses TRBV10-3 with TRBJ2-6; D is perhaps TRBD2 (6 bases). The CDR3 is 20 residues long. Trimming removed 0 bases at V and 1 base at J, with 19 bases between. Germline V CDR1 and CDR2: ENHRY, SYGVKD. The CDR3 DNA reads as TGTGCCATCAGTGAGTCGGCCGGAGGGGCCTTTGGGTCTGGGGCCAACGTCCTGACTTTC. Its protein is CAISESAGGAFGSGANVLTF.

This clone was detected once. The CDR3 DNA is TGTGCCAGCAGAGTAGCGGGGGCCCACACAGATACGCAGTATTTT. This translates into CASRVAGAHTDTQYF. This sequence joins TRBV6-5 and TRBJ2-3, with 9 bases matching TRBD2. The V and J ends lost 6 bases and 2 bases, in that order; junction bases with no gene match: 6. The CDR3 totals 15 residues. In germline, CDR1 is MNHEY, CDR2 SVGAGI.

V usage is TRBV7-3 and J usage is TRBJ1-3; TRBD1 matches 8 bases. Unmatched junction bases numbered 1, after V lost 3 bases and J lost 0 bases. In germline, CDR1 is SGHTA, CDR2 FQGTGA. This CDR3 is built from 15 residues. The CDR3 here is CASSFTGGSGNTIYF. DNA of the CDR3: TGTGCCAGCAGCTTCACAGGGGGCTCTGGAAACACCATATATTTT.